This T cell receptor beta chain was captured in a study of Ad26.COV2.S vaccination and SARS-CoV-2 variants. Broader study findings: From the TCR breadth and depth analyses, total T cell responses may have been underestimated. Recipients of vaccine and of placebo showed similar breadth of their non-spike TCR repertoires.

This sample's treatment: approximately 18 received Ad26.COV2.S at low or high dose, single or two shots; about 5 received placebo; per-sample allocation not given. Material that was analyzed had been drawn on day 63 after the first vaccine or placebo injection. This person who donated was an adult of 18-55 years in Boston. Method: immunoSEQ multiplex PCR; TCRdb's copy keeps in-frame clones and lacks some. The sample contains about 350,000 clones, about 88% of which appear only once. Concerning this clone: Its antigen is not identified.

The CDR3 runs 16 residues. Germline assignment: CDR1 LNHDA and CDR2 SQIVND (reference sequence). The J segment lost 2 bases and the V segment lost 1 base, leaving 6 bases of the junction unmatched. The input for sequencing was peripheral blood, taken in a trial of Ad26.COV2.S vaccine versus placebo. This chain links TRBV19 with TRBJ2-3, with TRBD1 identical over 7 bases. This clonotype was sampled from a person between 18 and 59 years old who received the Ad26.COV2.S COVID-19 vaccine or a placebo. This CDR3 reads CASSIVMTGNTDTQYF. In nucleotides, the CDR3 is TGTGCCAGTAGTATAGTGATGACAGGGAACACAGATACGCAGTATTTT.